These T cell receptor beta chains were read from a single sample in a study of metastatic and nonmetastatic thyroid tumors. TCRdb re-called clones via MiXCR from the PCR reads. The top ten clones hold approximately 13% of a sample with under 20,000 clones, approximately 30% of them seen once. Material: adjacent normal tissue. Every receptor here comes from a female donor with papillary thyroid cancer or a benign thyroid nodule (not recorded which). Some clones in this sample may be carry-over from other donors' samples. The CDR3 runs from the conserved cysteine through the conserved F or W. Each record gives: D gene, V gene, J gene, clone size, CDR3 protein, CDR3 DNA. D genes are given only for firm matches. Expanded clones are given a class, and other clones once, few, many or no size at all.

d_call: TRBD1; v_call: TRBV20-1; j_call: TRBJ1-1; clone_size: -; cdr3_aa: CSATGGSTEAFF; cdr3_nt: TGCAGTGCTACAGGGGGCAGCACTGAAGCTTTCTTT
d_call: TRBD1; v_call: TRBV12-3/TRBV12-4; j_call: TRBJ1-2; clone_size: -; cdr3_aa: CASSWGDRGYGYTF; cdr3_nt: TGTGCCAGCAGTTGGGGGGACAGGGGCTATGGCTACACCTTC
d_call: -; v_call: TRBV28; j_call: TRBJ2-7; clone_size: -; cdr3_aa: CASSPRARSSYEQYF; cdr3_nt: TGTGCCAGCAGCCCGCGGGCCAGGAGCTCCTACGAGCAGTACTTC
d_call: TRBD1; v_call: TRBV11-2; j_call: TRBJ1-2; clone_size: -; cdr3_aa: CASSLDRTGVYDYGYTF; cdr3_nt: TGTGCCAGCAGCTTAGACAGGACAGGGGTATATGACTATGGCTACACCTTC
d_call: TRBD2; v_call: TRBV7-3; j_call: TRBJ2-3; clone_size: -; cdr3_aa: CASSLNGRKDTQYF; cdr3_nt: TGTGCCAGCAGCTTAAACGGGAGGAAAGATACGCAGTATTTT
d_call: TRBD1; v_call: TRBV12-3/TRBV12-4; j_call: TRBJ2-7; clone_size: few; cdr3_aa: CASSRTGSHEQYF; cdr3_nt: TGTGCCAGCAGTCGGACAGGGTCCCACGAGCAGTACTTC
d_call: -; v_call: TRBV11-1; j_call: TRBJ1-1; clone_size: -; cdr3_aa: CASSRGAEAFF; cdr3_nt: TGTGCCAGCAGCCGAGGCGCTGAAGCTTTCTTT
d_call: -; v_call: TRBV25-1; j_call: TRBJ2-2; clone_size: medium-sized; cdr3_aa: CASSEYRATGELFF; cdr3_nt: TGTGCCAGCAGTGAGTACAGGGCCACCGGGGAGCTGTTTTTT
d_call: -; v_call: TRBV4-2; j_call: TRBJ2-2; clone_size: few; cdr3_aa: CASSQVTGELFF; cdr3_nt: TGTGCCAGCAGCCAAGTCACCGGGGAGCTGTTTTTT
d_call: -; v_call: TRBV11-2; j_call: TRBJ1-3; clone_size: -; cdr3_aa: CASSLWGSGNTIYF; cdr3_nt: TGTGCCAGCAGCTTATGGGGTTCTGGAAACACCATATATTTT
d_call: TRBD2; v_call: TRBV7-8; j_call: TRBJ2-1; clone_size: -; cdr3_aa: CASSLRGGGPPYNAEFF; cdr3_nt: TGTGCCAGCAGCTTAAGGGGCGGGGGGCCCCCCTACAATGCGGAGTTCTTC
d_call: TRBD2; v_call: TRBV3-1; j_call: TRBJ2-3; clone_size: -; cdr3_aa: CASSPGTSGGPSTDTQYF; cdr3_nt: TGTGCCAGCAGCCCGGGGACTAGCGGGGGCCCTAGCACAGATACGCAGTATTTT
d_call: TRBD2; v_call: TRBV29-1; j_call: TRBJ2-1; clone_size: -; cdr3_aa: CSVEGASGVLTYNEQFF; cdr3_nt: TGCAGCGTTGAAGGGGCTAGCGGGGTCCTTACGTACAATGAGCAGTTCTTC
d_call: TRBD2; v_call: TRBV4-1; j_call: TRBJ2-3; clone_size: -; cdr3_aa: CASSAPGLAGGAKDTQYF; cdr3_nt: TGCGCCAGCAGCGCCCCGGGACTAGCGGGAGGGGCGAAAGATACGCAGTATTTT
d_call: TRBD1; v_call: TRBV12-3/TRBV12-4; j_call: TRBJ2-7; clone_size: few; cdr3_aa: CASRGGQGNEQYF; cdr3_nt: TGTGCCAGCAGAGGGGGACAGGGAAACGAGCAGTACTTC
d_call: -; v_call: TRBV6-5; j_call: TRBJ1-2; clone_size: -; cdr3_aa: CASSYSGYGYTF; cdr3_nt: TGTGCCAGCAGTTACTCGGGCTATGGCTACACCTTC
d_call: TRBD1; v_call: TRBV4-2; j_call: TRBJ1-2; clone_size: -; cdr3_aa: CASSQATGINYGYTF; cdr3_nt: TGTGCCAGCAGCCAGGCGACAGGGATAAACTATGGCTACACCTTC
d_call: TRBD1; v_call: TRBV20-1; j_call: TRBJ1-1; clone_size: -; cdr3_aa: CSARDPTGFDTEAFF; cdr3_nt: TGCAGTGCTAGAGATCCGACAGGGTTCGACACTGAAGCTTTCTTT
d_call: TRBD2; v_call: TRBV6-2/TRBV6-3; j_call: TRBJ2-1; clone_size: -; cdr3_aa: CASIKTSWKYREQCF; cdr3_nt: TGTGCCAGCATTAAGACTAGCTGGAAATACAGAGAGCAGTGCTTC
d_call: TRBD2; v_call: TRBV20-1; j_call: TRBJ2-7; clone_size: once; cdr3_aa: CSARYGTSGTYEQYF; cdr3_nt: TGCAGTGCTAGATACGGGACTAGCGGGACCTACGAGCAGTACTTC
d_call: TRBD1; v_call: TRBV6-1; j_call: TRBJ2-1; clone_size: few; cdr3_aa: CATTTGGWDEQFF; cdr3_nt: TGTGCCACAACGACAGGGGGCTGGGATGAGCAGTTCTTC
d_call: -; v_call: TRBV12-3/TRBV12-4; j_call: TRBJ2-2; clone_size: large; cdr3_aa: CASSPAGAGGELFF; cdr3_nt: TGTGCCAGCAGTCCGGCGGGGGCAGGCGGGGAGCTGTTTTTT
d_call: -; v_call: TRBV7-2; j_call: TRBJ1-5; clone_size: -; cdr3_aa: CASGGGLSNQPQHF; cdr3_nt: TGTGCCAGCGGCGGGGGACTTTCCAATCAGCCCCAGCATTTT
d_call: TRBD2; v_call: TRBV20-1; j_call: TRBJ2-7; clone_size: few; cdr3_aa: CSAITASGRSPHEQYF; cdr3_nt: TGCAGTGCCATCACAGCTAGCGGGAGATCCCCCCACGAGCAGTACTTC
d_call: TRBD1; v_call: TRBV2; j_call: TRBJ2-7; clone_size: few; cdr3_aa: CASLPGGFGSYEQYF; cdr3_nt: TGTGCCAGCTTGCCAGGGGGCTTCGGCTCCTACGAGCAGTACTTC
d_call: -; v_call: TRBV2; j_call: TRBJ2-7; clone_size: few; cdr3_aa: CASSEGGTGYEQYF; cdr3_nt: TGTGCCAGCAGTGAAGGTGGAACCGGCTACGAGCAGTACTTC
d_call: TRBD2; v_call: TRBV20-1; j_call: TRBJ2-3; clone_size: many; cdr3_aa: CSARVEGREGTDTQYF; cdr3_nt: TGCAGTGCTAGAGTTGAAGGGAGGGAGGGCACAGATACGCAGTATTTT
d_call: TRBD1; v_call: TRBV3-1; j_call: TRBJ2-1; clone_size: once; cdr3_aa: CASSPGTGGNEHFF; cdr3_nt: TGTGCCAGCAGCCCCGGGACAGGGGGCAATGAGCATTTCTTC
d_call: -; v_call: TRBV11-3; j_call: TRBJ1-6; clone_size: -; cdr3_aa: CASSLGARNSPLHF; cdr3_nt: TGTGCCAGCAGCCTAGGGGCCCGCAATTCACCCCTCCACTTT
d_call: -; v_call: TRBV3-1; j_call: TRBJ2-7; clone_size: few; cdr3_aa: CASSPGTTYEQYF; cdr3_nt: TGTGCCAGCAGCCCCGGGACCACCTACGAGCAGTACTTC
d_call: -; v_call: TRBV20-1; j_call: TRBJ2-3; clone_size: -; cdr3_aa: CSASGAGVSTDTQYF; cdr3_nt: TGCAGTGCTAGTGGCGCAGGAGTTAGCACAGATACGCAGTATTTT
d_call: -; v_call: TRBV10-2; j_call: TRBJ2-3; clone_size: few; cdr3_aa: CASSESKEDTQYF; cdr3_nt: TGCGCCAGCAGTGAGTCAAAGGAGGATACGCAGTATTTT
d_call: TRBD2; v_call: TRBV28; j_call: TRBJ2-7; clone_size: few; cdr3_aa: CASSSIRLAGVYEQYF; cdr3_nt: TGTGCCAGCAGTTCCATCCGACTAGCGGGGGTTTACGAGCAGTACTTC
d_call: TRBD1; v_call: TRBV20-1; j_call: TRBJ2-7; clone_size: -; cdr3_aa: CSAIKTGASYEQYF; cdr3_nt: TGCAGTGCAATCAAGACAGGGGCATCCTACGAGCAGTACTTC
d_call: -; v_call: TRBV5-1; j_call: TRBJ1-1; clone_size: -; cdr3_aa: CASSYWSGNTEAFF; cdr3_nt: TGCGCCAGCAGCTATTGGTCAGGGAACACTGAAGCTTTCTTT
d_call: -; v_call: TRBV19; j_call: TRBJ2-2; clone_size: -; cdr3_aa: CASSSWQGFAGELFF; cdr3_nt: TGTGCCAGTAGTAGTTGGCAGGGTTTCGCCGGGGAGCTGTTTTTT
d_call: TRBD1; v_call: TRBV7-2; j_call: TRBJ2-3; clone_size: -; cdr3_aa: CASSAITYDGQGVTDTQYF; cdr3_nt: TGTGCCAGCAGCGCTATAACGTACGACGGGCAGGGGGTAACAGATACGCAGTATTTT
d_call: -; v_call: TRBV7-8; j_call: TRBJ1-1; clone_size: -; cdr3_aa: CASSLGYTEAFF; cdr3_nt: TGTGCCAGCAGCTTAGGTTACACTGAAGCTTTCTTT
d_call: -; v_call: TRBV12-3/TRBV12-4; j_call: TRBJ2-5; clone_size: few; cdr3_aa: CSSSPGSLKETQYF; cdr3_nt: TGTTCCAGCAGTCCTGGGTCCCTAAAAGAGACCCAGTACTTC
d_call: -; v_call: TRBV28; j_call: TRBJ1-2; clone_size: many; cdr3_aa: CAIRSVSNYGYTF; cdr3_nt: TGTGCCATCAGATCTGTCTCAAACTATGGCTACACCTTC
d_call: -; v_call: TRBV27; j_call: TRBJ2-7; clone_size: -; cdr3_aa: CASSLTGASYEQYF; cdr3_nt: TGTGCCAGCAGCCTCACAGGCGCTTCCTACGAGCAGTACTTC
d_call: -; v_call: TRBV27; j_call: TRBJ1-1; clone_size: few; cdr3_aa: CASSRLGGDTEAFF; cdr3_nt: TGTGCCAGCAGCCGACTCGGAGGGGACACTGAAGCTTTCTTT
d_call: TRBD1; v_call: TRBV19; j_call: TRBJ1-3; clone_size: many; cdr3_aa: CASRDGQGRQNTIYF; cdr3_nt: TGTGCCAGTAGGGACGGACAGGGACGGCAAAACACCATATATTTT
d_call: -; v_call: TRBV6-5; j_call: TRBJ2-3; clone_size: -; cdr3_aa: CASSYGVLASTSTDTQYF; cdr3_nt: TGTGCCAGCAGTTACGGAGTATTAGCGAGCACTAGCACAGATACGCAGTATTTT
d_call: TRBD2; v_call: TRBV20-1; j_call: TRBJ2-3; clone_size: few; cdr3_aa: CSARDQAGGLYTQYF; cdr3_nt: TGCAGTGCTAGAGATCAAGCGGGGGGGCTGTATACGCAGTATTTT
d_call: -; v_call: TRBV15; j_call: TRBJ2-5; clone_size: -; cdr3_aa: CATSNSIDQETQYF; cdr3_nt: TGTGCCACCAGCAACTCAATAGACCAAGAGACCCAGTACTTC
d_call: -; v_call: TRBV2; j_call: TRBJ1-6; clone_size: few; cdr3_aa: CASSAGGASPLHF; cdr3_nt: TGTGCCAGCAGTGCCGGGGGTGCTTCACCCCTCCACTTT
d_call: -; v_call: TRBV27; j_call: TRBJ1-1; clone_size: -; cdr3_aa: CASSSNRAKAFF; cdr3_nt: TGTGCCAGCAGCTCAAACAGGGCAAAAGCTTTCTTT
d_call: -; v_call: TRBV28; j_call: TRBJ1-1; clone_size: -; cdr3_aa: CASSSGHTEAFF; cdr3_nt: TGTGCCAGCAGTTCAGGACACACTGAAGCTTTCTTT
d_call: -; v_call: TRBV28; j_call: TRBJ2-2; clone_size: few; cdr3_aa: CASGLGRGLRVELFF; cdr3_nt: TGTGCCAGCGGTTTGGGGCGGGGGCTACGAGTGGAGCTGTTTTTT
d_call: -; v_call: TRBV6-2/TRBV6-3; j_call: TRBJ2-7; clone_size: -; cdr3_aa: CASSSVRSSYEQYF; cdr3_nt: TGTGCCAGCAGTAGCGTCCGAAGCTCCTACGAGCAGTACTTC
d_call: -; v_call: TRBV3-1; j_call: TRBJ1-5; clone_size: -; cdr3_aa: CASSQDASGDRQPQHF; cdr3_nt: TGTGCCAGCAGCCAAGATGCGTCAGGGGATAGGCAGCCCCAGCATTTT